This is a list of T cell receptor beta chains from one sample in a study of response to subunit inactivated influenza vaccine. A single record per CDR3 protein comes from TCRdb applying MiXCR to the RT-PCR reads. The data contain about 520,000 distinct CDR3 sequences, roughly 7.9% of them singletons. The sample was PBMCs from blood, taken roughly 24 months after vaccination. The receptors stem from a man aged 50 to 69 who received an inactivated influenza vaccine. CDR3s include the opening cysteine and the closing phenylalanine or tryptophan. A D gene is named only where the DNA matches it firmly. The listing skips clone size in some rows; elsewhere it reads once, few, many or a size class.

clone size: many
CDR3 length: 14
J gene: TRBJ2-3
V gene: TRBV11-2
D gene: .
CDR3 DNA: TGTGCCAGCAGCTTAGTTGCAGGGCCAGATACGCAGTATTTT
CDR3 protein: CASSLVAGPDTQYF

clone size: many
CDR3 length: 13
J gene: TRBJ2-1
V gene: TRBV5-1
D gene: .
CDR3 DNA: TGCGCCAGCAGCTTGGCCGCAGGGGATGAGCAGTTCTTC
CDR3 protein: CASSLAAGDEQFF

clone size: few
CDR3 length: 14
J gene: TRBJ1-1
V gene: TRBV4-1
D gene: TRBD1
CDR3 DNA: TGCGCCAGCAGCCAACTCACAGGGGGCACTGAAGCTTTCTTT
CDR3 protein: CASSQLTGGTEAFF

clone size: few
CDR3 length: 14
J gene: TRBJ1-2
V gene: TRBV5-6
D gene: .
CDR3 DNA: TGTGCCAGCAGCCTGAACAGGGCTTCGTATGGCTACACCTTC
CDR3 protein: CASSLNRASYGYTF

clone size: few
CDR3 length: 16
J gene: TRBJ2-1
V gene: TRBV12-3/TRBV12-4
D gene: .
CDR3 DNA: TGTGCCAGCAGTTTAGAGGTGGTTCCGATCCCCGATGAGCAGTTCTTC
CDR3 protein: CASSLEVVPIPDEQFF

clone size: few
CDR3 length: 16
J gene: TRBJ1-6
V gene: TRBV27
D gene: .
CDR3 DNA: TGTGCCAGCAGTTTGATCGGATGGCAGGATAATTCACCCCTCCACTTT
CDR3 protein: CASSLIGWQDNSPLHF

clone size: few
CDR3 length: 15
J gene: TRBJ2-7
V gene: TRBV10-3
D gene: .
CDR3 DNA: TGTGCCATCAGTTTAACTAGCCTAAGCTCCTACGAGCAGTACTTC
CDR3 protein: CAISLTSLSSYEQYF

clone size: .
CDR3 length: 14
J gene: TRBJ2-3
V gene: TRBV5-4
D gene: TRBD1
CDR3 DNA: TGTGCCAGCAGCGCAGGACAGGACACAGATACGCAGTATTTT
CDR3 protein: CASSAGQDTDTQYF

clone size: few
CDR3 length: 16
J gene: TRBJ2-2
V gene: TRBV20-1
D gene: .
CDR3 DNA: TGCAGTGCTAGACCGTTACGGGAGTCAAACACCGGGGAGCTGTTTTTT
CDR3 protein: CSARPLRESNTGELFF

clone size: few
CDR3 length: 15
J gene: TRBJ1-4
V gene: TRBV4-2
D gene: TRBD1
CDR3 DNA: TGTGCCAGCAGCCAAGATGGAGGGGGCGATGAAAAACTGTTTTTT
CDR3 protein: CASSQDGGGDEKLFF

clone size: few
CDR3 length: 13
J gene: TRBJ1-5
V gene: TRBV19
D gene: .
CDR3 DNA: TGTGCCAGTAGGGAGGTGGGCAATCAGCCCCAGCATTTT
CDR3 protein: CASREVGNQPQHF

clone size: few
CDR3 length: 14
J gene: TRBJ2-3
V gene: TRBV5-8
D gene: .
CDR3 DNA: TGTACCACCCGGGGACACCGAAGCACAGATACGCAGTATTTT
CDR3 protein: CTTRGHRSTDTQYF

clone size: many
CDR3 length: 15
J gene: TRBJ1-1
V gene: TRBV6-5
D gene: .
CDR3 DNA: TGTGCCAGCAGTTACGGGCAGGGGTTGAACACTGAAGCTTTCTTT
CDR3 protein: CASSYGQGLNTEAFF

clone size: few
CDR3 length: 14
J gene: TRBJ2-2
V gene: TRBV5-1
D gene: .
CDR3 DNA: TGCGCCAGCAGCTCGGGAATCCAGGCCGGGGAGCTGTTTTTT
CDR3 protein: CASSSGIQAGELFF

clone size: few
CDR3 length: 15
J gene: TRBJ1-1
V gene: TRBV20-1
D gene: .
CDR3 DNA: TGCAGTGCTAGAGTTGGGGCGGGTTGGAACACTGAAGCTTTCTTT
CDR3 protein: CSARVGAGWNTEAFF

clone size: .
CDR3 length: 14
J gene: TRBJ1-1
V gene: TRBV10-1
D gene: .
CDR3 DNA: TGCGCCAGCCGCCCGTCGAAGGGGATCACTGAAGCTTTCTTT
CDR3 protein: CASRPSKGITEAFF

clone size: .
CDR3 length: 15
J gene: TRBJ1-3
V gene: TRBV29-1
D gene: .
CDR3 DNA: TGCAGCGTTGAAGATTTCGGAGGCTCTGGAAACACCATATATTTT
CDR3 protein: CSVEDFGGSGNTIYF

clone size: few
CDR3 length: 16
J gene: TRBJ1-2
V gene: TRBV29-1
D gene: .
CDR3 DNA: TGCAGCGTTGAAGAACAGGCGAGATGGATTAACTATGGCTACACCTTC
CDR3 protein: CSVEEQARWINYGYTF

clone size: many
CDR3 length: 17
J gene: TRBJ2-1
V gene: TRBV5-1
D gene: .
CDR3 DNA: TGCGCCAGCAGCTTGAACCCCGGGACGTCGACCTACAATGAGCAGTTCTTC
CDR3 protein: CASSLNPGTSTYNEQFF

clone size: .
CDR3 length: 14
J gene: TRBJ2-6
V gene: TRBV20-1
D gene: .
CDR3 DNA: TGCAGTGCAACCAAGGACTCTGGGGCCAACGTCCTGACTTTC
CDR3 protein: CSATKDSGANVLTF

clone size: few
CDR3 length: 16
J gene: TRBJ2-3
V gene: TRBV20-1
D gene: TRBD2
CDR3 DNA: TGCAGTGCTAGGCCCCGGCTAGCGGGAATCGCAGATACGCAGTATTTT
CDR3 protein: CSARPRLAGIADTQYF

clone size: .
CDR3 length: 15
J gene: TRBJ1-1
V gene: TRBV7-9
D gene: TRBD1
CDR3 DNA: TGTGCCAGCAGCAGAACGACAGGGAAGAACACTGAAGCTTTCTTT
CDR3 protein: CASSRTTGKNTEAFF

clone size: .
CDR3 length: 13
J gene: TRBJ2-5
V gene: TRBV20-1
D gene: .
CDR3 DNA: TGCAGTGCTAGACCTACCGTTAAAGAGACCCAGTACTTC
CDR3 protein: CSARPTVKETQYF

clone size: .
CDR3 length: 15
J gene: TRBJ2-1
V gene: TRBV20-1
D gene: TRBD2
CDR3 DNA: TGCAGTGCCGTACCGGGACTAGCGGGACTCAATGAGCAGTTCTTC
CDR3 protein: CSAVPGLAGLNEQFF

clone size: .
CDR3 length: 13
J gene: TRBJ2-5
V gene: TRBV28
D gene: TRBD1
CDR3 DNA: TGTGCCAGCAGGGCAGGGGGCTTGGAGACCCAGTACTTC
CDR3 protein: CASRAGGLETQYF

clone size: many
CDR3 length: 19
J gene: TRBJ2-1
V gene: TRBV7-8
D gene: TRBD2
CDR3 DNA: TGTGCCAGCAGCTTAGTTTTGACTAGCGGGTTATACTCCTACAATGAGCAGTTCTTC
CDR3 protein: CASSLVLTSGLYSYNEQFF

clone size: .
CDR3 length: 15
J gene: TRBJ2-3
V gene: TRBV29-1
D gene: .
CDR3 DNA: TGCAGCGTTGAATGGGCGAGGAAAAGCACAGATACGCAGTATTTT
CDR3 protein: CSVEWARKSTDTQYF

clone size: few
CDR3 length: 16
J gene: TRBJ2-1
V gene: TRBV4-1
D gene: TRBD1
CDR3 DNA: TGCGCCAGCAGCCAACCGGGACAGAGCTCCTACAATGAGCAGTTCTTC
CDR3 protein: CASSQPGQSSYNEQFF

clone size: many
CDR3 length: 12
J gene: TRBJ1-1
V gene: TRBV6-1
D gene: .
CDR3 DNA: TGTGCCAGCAGTGAAAATAGGGAGGAAGCTTTCTTT
CDR3 protein: CASSENREEAFF

clone size: few
CDR3 length: 14
J gene: TRBJ2-7
V gene: TRBV20-1
D gene: TRBD2
CDR3 DNA: TGCAGTGCTATACTGGGACTAGCGGCCTCAGAGCAGTACTTC
CDR3 protein: CSAILGLAASEQYF

clone size: .
CDR3 length: 14
J gene: TRBJ2-6
V gene: TRBV18
D gene: .
CDR3 DNA: TGTGCCAGCTCATCAGCCGGGGTGGCCAACGTCCTGACTTTC
CDR3 protein: CASSSAGVANVLTF

clone size: .
CDR3 length: 12
J gene: TRBJ2-4
V gene: TRBV28
D gene: .
CDR3 DNA: TGTGCCAGCAGTTCCCACCCCGGCATTCAGTACTTC
CDR3 protein: CASSSHPGIQYF

clone size: many
CDR3 length: 16
J gene: TRBJ2-1
V gene: TRBV20-1
D gene: TRBD2
CDR3 DNA: TGCAGTGCTAGACTAGCGGGAGCCAACTCCTACAATGAGCAGTTCTTC
CDR3 protein: CSARLAGANSYNEQFF

clone size: .
CDR3 length: 15
J gene: TRBJ2-5
V gene: TRBV7-9
D gene: .
CDR3 DNA: TGTGCCAGCAGCTTACCCGCGGGGCAAAAAGAGACCCAGTACTTC
CDR3 protein: CASSLPAGQKETQYF

clone size: .
CDR3 length: 16
J gene: TRBJ1-2
V gene: TRBV7-9
D gene: TRBD1
CDR3 DNA: TGTGCCAGCAGCTTAGCACGGGACAGGGGGGGCTATGGCTACACCTTC
CDR3 protein: CASSLARDRGGYGYTF

clone size: many
CDR3 length: 15
J gene: TRBJ1-6
V gene: TRBV6-2/TRBV6-3
D gene: .
CDR3 DNA: TGTGCCACGCTTGGACTGAGCTCCTATAATTCACCCCTCCACTTT
CDR3 protein: CATLGLSSYNSPLHF

clone size: .
CDR3 length: 13
J gene: TRBJ2-7
V gene: TRBV11-2
D gene: .
CDR3 DNA: TGTGCCAGCAGCTTAGGGGGGCCGTGGGAGCAGTACTTC
CDR3 protein: CASSLGGPWEQYF